The 20 T cell receptor beta chains presented below share a single source sample, sequenced in a study of T cells in Graves' hyperthyroidism and ophthalmopathy (dated by TCRdb to about 2019). The protocol used for the library was multiplex PCR. Sequencer: Illumina HiSeq 2000. Amplification of TCR beta CDR3 regions was carried out from RNA transcripts. A first-round RT-PCR of the TCR CDR3 used the HTBI primer set with the Qiagen OneStep RT-PCR kit. TCRdb reprocessing: public reads trimmed at Q25 with fastp, clones called with MiXCR, in-frame beta chains kept. Here each entry gathers all rows of one CDR3 protein and keeps the most common genes and DNA. The sample table records 550,000 to 850,000 distinct CDR3 sequences; roughly 20% of these occur just once. The leading ten clones occupy approximately 16% of the sample. Sequenced input: blood. Receptors originate from a woman aged 45-65 years with Graves' hyperthyroidism that later progressed to Graves' ophthalmopathy.

This clonotype occurred a few times. V gene TRBV29-1 combines with J gene TRBJ1-2; D not resolved. Trimming shortened V by 0 bases and J by 6 bases, and 11 bases separated the two germline ends. Germline-derived CDR1 and CDR2 are SQVTM and ANQGSEA. This CDR3 spans 13 amino acids. As DNA, the CDR3 is TGCAGCGTTGAAGATTTCGGGTTACATGGCTACACCTTC. Protein sequence: CSVEDFGLHGYTF.

Ten or more counts support this clonotype. J is TRBJ2-3 and V is TRBV20-1; D is tentatively TRBD1 or TRBD2 (5 bases each). This CDR3 region has 15 residues. V lost 2 bases and J lost 4, with 16 bases in between. Germline assignment: CDR1 DFQATT and CDR2 SNEGSKA (reference sequence). The CDR3 loop is CSARQGPGTADTQYF. The CDR3 DNA sequence: TGCAGTGCTAGACAAGGGCCGGGGACGGCAGATACGCAGTATTTT.

The J gene is TRBJ2-3, the V gene TRBV7-9; a weak D match, TRBD2 (5 bases). Trimming pared 5 bases from V and 2 bases from J, leaving 14 bases between. In germline, CDR1 is SEHNR, CDR2 FQNEAQ (reference sequence). This CDR3 has 15 residues. The CDR3 DNA follows: TGTGCCAGCAGCCCCTTTATGAGGGCCACAGATACGCAGTATTTT. Amino acids: CASSPFMRATDTQYF.

This clonotype was seen a handful of times. The chain joins TRBV27 to TRBJ2-1; no reliable D call. Trimming left V 8 bases short and J 0 bases short, with 11 bases between. The CDR3 spans 14 residues. In germline, CDR1 is MNHEY, CDR2 SMNVEV (reference sequence). The CDR3 spells CASWTRSSYNEQFF. CDR3 nucleotides: TGTGCCAGCTGGACGAGGAGCTCCTACAATGAGCAGTTCTTC.

This clonotype was counted a few times. The chain carries TRBV11-3 and TRBJ2-2, with D maybe TRBD2 (5 bases). There are 17 residues in the CDR3. V was trimmed by 0 bases and J by 5 bases, leaving 16 bases between them. Germline CDR1 is SGHNT and CDR2 is YENEEA. The CDR3 spells CASSLDRWGSGTGELFF. The CDR3 DNA reads TGTGCCAGCAGCTTAGATCGGTGGGGTTCGGGAACCGGGGAGCTGTTTTTT. Filled out from reference TRBV11-3 and TRBJ2-2, the complete variable domain reads EAGVVQSPRYKIIEKKQPVAFWCNPISGHNTLYWYLQNLGQGPELLIRYENEEAVDDSQLPKDRFSAERLKGVDSTLKIQPAELGDSAVYLCASSLDRWGSGTGELFFGEGSRLTVL.

This clonotype was detected ten times or more. This chain joins TRBV11-2 and TRBJ1-4; no clear D. Per germline, CDR1 SGHAT and CDR2 FQNNGV. The CDR3 extends over 15 amino acids. V lost 5 bases and J 0 bases, leaving 10 bases between the germline ends. This CDR3 is CASSLSRTTNEKLFF. CDR3 coding DNA: TGTGCCAGCAGCCTCTCCAGGACAACTAATGAAAAACTGTTTTTT.

This clonotype was seen a few times. This chain joins TRBV27 and TRBJ1-1, with TRBD1 identical over 11 bases. CDR1 is MNHEY, CDR2 SMNVEV, per germline (reference sequence). V shed 1 base and J 7 bases; nucleotides not matched to a gene: 8. This CDR3 has 16 amino acids. The CDR3 sequence is CASSLLGTGGKLEAFF. The CDR3 DNA sequence: TGTGCCAGCAGTTTATTAGGGACAGGGGGAAAGCTTGAAGCTTTCTTT.

The rearrangement joins TRBV7-9 to TRBJ1-6, with D perhaps TRBD1 (5 bases). There are 15 residues in the CDR3. Germline V lookup: CDR1 SEHNR, CDR2 FQNEAQ (reference sequence). Trimming stripped 5 bases from V and 9 bases from J, with 17 bases between. CDR3 coding DNA: TGTGCCAGCAGCCCCGAAGGGGACGGCTTTTCACCCCTCCACTTT. Its protein is CASSPEGDGFSPLHF. Using reference TRBV7-9 and TRBJ1-6 for the parts outside the CDR3, the full variable domain is DTGVSQNPRHKITKRGQNVTFRCDPISEHNRLYWYRQTLGQGPEFLTYFQNEAQLEKSRLLSDRFSAERPKGSFSTLEIQRTEQGDSAMYLCASSPEGDGFSPLHFGNGTRLTVT.

This clonotype was seen a handful of times. The chain couples TRBV29-1 to TRBJ1-2; no definite D call. The CDR3 sequence is 11 residues long. Per germline, CDR1 SQVTM and CDR2 ANQGSEA. V shed 1 base and J shed 6 bases, with 6 bases lying between them. The CDR3 loop is CSVEVGHGYTF. The CDR3 bases are TGCAGCGTTGAAGTAGGGCATGGCTACACCTTC.

The sample holds many counts of this clonotype. This chain uses TRBV2 with TRBJ1-4, with D possibly matching TRBD1 (5 bases). The germline CDR1 and CDR2 sequences are SNHLY and FYNNEI. V lost 7 bases, J lost 4 bases, and 16 bases lay in between. The CDR3 spans 15 residues. CDR3 coding DNA: TGTGCCAGCACCGAGGGCCTTGGGGGTAATGAAAAACTGTTTTTT. It codes for CASTEGLGGNEKLFF.

This clonotype has only a few counts. V gene TRBV13 combines with J gene TRBJ2-7; D is unclear. Trimming cost V 2 bases and J 2 bases, with 13 bases left between them. Per the germline V gene, CDR1 is PRHDT and CDR2 is FYEKMQ (reference sequence). The CDR3 is 15 amino acids. The CDR3 loop reads CASSLRQAGPYEQYF. The CDR3 region has the DNA TGTGCCAGCAGCTTAAGGCAGGCAGGACCCTACGAGCAGTACTTC. The variable domain in full, completed from reference TRBV13 and TRBJ2-7, reads AAGVIQSPRHLIKEKRETATLKCYPIPRHDTVYWYQQGPGQDPQFLISFYEKMQSDKGSIPDRFSAQQFSDYHSELNMSSLELGDSALYFCASSLRQAGPYEQYFGPGTRLTVT.

This clonotype was recorded at least ten times. The chain joins TRBV5-8 to TRBJ2-5, with 8 bases lining up with TRBD1. The germline V gene has CDR1 SGHTS and CDR2 YDEGEE. The CDR3 loop spans 15 amino acids. After removal of 4 bases from V and 1 base from J, the junction contained 6 bases not matched to a gene. CDR3 bases: TGTGCCAGCAGCGGGGGACAGGCAATCCAAGAGACCCAGTACTTC. This gives the protein CASSGGQAIQETQYF. The full variable domain, its missing parts supplied by reference TRBV5-8 and TRBJ2-5, is EAGVTQSPTHLIKTRGQQATLRCSPISGHTSVYWYQQALGLGLQFLLWYDEGEERNRGNFPPRFSGRQFPNYSSELNVNALELEDSALYLCASSGGQAIQETQYFGPGTRLLVL.

The J gene is TRBJ2-6, the V gene TRBV6-1; D gene uncertain. Trimming shortened V by 5 bases and J by 0 bases, and 8 bases separated the two germline ends. Per the germline V gene, CDR1 is MNHNS and CDR2 is SASEGT. This CDR3 is 15 amino acids long. The CDR3 here is CASSPTISGANVLTF. As DNA, the CDR3 is TGTGCCAGCAGTCCAACAATCTCTGGGGCCAACGTCCTGACTTTC.

The gene calls are TRBV14 and TRBJ2-1, with D possibly matching TRBD1 (5 bases). With 0 bases removed from V and 10 bases from J, the gap between germline ends came to 19 bases. The germline CDR1 and CDR2 sequences are SGHDN and FVKESK. CDR3 length: 16 amino acids. CDR3 nucleotide sequence: TGTGCCAGCAGCCAAGAGGAGCCAGTAGGGGATTTCGAGCAGTTCTTC. Amino acid sequence: CASSQEEPVGDFEQFF. The full variable domain, its missing parts supplied by reference TRBV14 and TRBJ2-1, is EAGVTQFPSHSVIEKGQTVTLRCDPISGHDNLYWYRRVMGKEIKFLLHFVKESKQDESGMPNNRFLAERTGGTYSTLKVQPAELEDSGVYFCASSQEEPVGDFEQFFGPGTRLTVL.

This clonotype was seen a few times. This chain joins TRBV5-1 and TRBJ1-3; no firm D call. Germline CDR1 and CDR2: SGHRS and YFSETQ. This CDR3 comprises 12 residues. V shed 8 bases and J shed 1 base, with 7 bases lying between them. The CDR3 DNA sequence: TGCGCCAGATCGATTTCTGGAAACACCATATATTTT. As protein: CARSISGNTIYF.

The rearrangement uses TRBV2 and TRBJ2-6, with D possibly TRBD1 on 5 matching bases. The CDR3 sequence is 16 residues long. V gave up 9 bases and J gave up 0 bases, with 15 bases separating them. CDR1 is SNHLY and CDR2 is FYNNEI in the germline V gene. The CDR3 spells CARSTGPSSGANVLTF. CDR3 DNA: TGTGCCAGATCAACAGGACCGAGCTCTGGGGCCAACGTCCTGACTTTC.

This chain connects TRBV19 to TRBJ1-5; D call uncertain. Germline CDR1 is LNHDA and CDR2 is SQIVND (reference sequence). This CDR3 is built from 12 residues. V shed 5 bases and J shed 5 bases, with 7 bases lying between them. The CDR3, as DNA: TGTGCCAGTAGTCCCTCGGATCAGCCCCAGCATTTT. Amino acid sequence: CASSPSDQPQHF. The entire variable domain, with the rest obtained from reference TRBV19 and TRBJ1-5, is as follows: DGGITQSPKYLFRKEGQNVTLSCEQNLNHDAMYWYRQDPGQGLRLIYYSQIVNDFQKGDIAEGYSVSREKKESFPLTVTSAQKNPTAFYLCASSPSDQPQHFGDGTRLSIL.

The chain combines TRBV4-1 with TRBJ2-7; D is possibly TRBD2 (6 bases). Germline-derived CDR1 and CDR2 are MGHRA and YSYEKL. V dropped 0 bases and J dropped 6 bases, with 21 bases sitting between them. CDR3 length: 17 amino acids. The DNA for the CDR3 is TGCGCCAGCAGCCAAGAACGTTTGCGGGGACGGATTCGCGAGCAGTACTTC. It yields the protein CASSQERLRGRIREQYF.

This clonotype was seen a handful of times. This rearrangement joins TRBV3-1 to TRBJ2-3, with 10 bases identical to TRBD1. The CDR3 covers 15 residues. Trimming took 0 bases from V and 5 from J; bases not matched to a gene: 2. Per the germline V gene, CDR1 is LGHDT and CDR2 is YNNKEL (reference sequence). The CDR3 is CASSQDRTGGDTQYF. The CDR3 nucleotides are TGTGCCAGCAGCCAAGATAGGACAGGGGGAGATACGCAGTATTTT.

This rearrangement joins TRBV2 to TRBJ1-5, with 10 nucleotides matching TRBD1. Germline loops: CDR1 SNHLY, CDR2 FYNNEI. The junction had 6 bases not matched to a gene; V was cut back by 6 bases and J by 4 bases. This CDR3 region has 15 residues. The CDR3 coding sequence is TGTGCCAGCAGAGGGGACAGGGGAGGGAATCAGCCCCAGCATTTT. Translated: CASRGDRGGNQPQHF.